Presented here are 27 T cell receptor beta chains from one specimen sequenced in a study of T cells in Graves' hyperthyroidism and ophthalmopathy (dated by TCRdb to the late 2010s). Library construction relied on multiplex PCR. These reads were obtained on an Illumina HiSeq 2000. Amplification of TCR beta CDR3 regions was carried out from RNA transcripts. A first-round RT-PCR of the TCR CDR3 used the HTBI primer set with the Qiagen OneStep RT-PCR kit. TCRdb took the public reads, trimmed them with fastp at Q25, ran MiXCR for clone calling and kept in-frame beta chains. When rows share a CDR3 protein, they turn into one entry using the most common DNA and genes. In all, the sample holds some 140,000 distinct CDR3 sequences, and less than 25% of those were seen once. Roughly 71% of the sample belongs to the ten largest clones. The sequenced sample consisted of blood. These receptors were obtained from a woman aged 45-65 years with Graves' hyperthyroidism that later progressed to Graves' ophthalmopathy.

The CDR3 DNA is TGTGCCAGCAGCCAAGGGGAGGGCATCATTCAGTACTTC. It specifies CASSQGEGIIQYF. This rearrangement joins TRBV3-1 to TRBJ2-4, with 7 bases identical to TRBD2. This CDR3 is built from 13 residues. J lost 9 bases, V lost 1 base, and 3 bases had no gene match. CDR1 and CDR2 from the germline V gene are LGHDT and YNNKEL (reference sequence). The full variable domain, in which reference TRBV3-1 and TRBJ2-4 provide the parts outside the CDR3, is DTAVSQTPKYLVTQMGNDKSIKCEQNLGHDTMYWYKQDSKKFLKIMFSYNNKELIINETVPNRFSPKSPDKAHLNLHINSLELGDSAVYFCASSQGEGIIQYFGAGTRLSVL.

For the CDR3, the DNA is TGCGCCAGCAGCACAACTAGGTCCGGGGAGCTGTTTTTT. It encodes CASSTTRSGELFF. This chain links TRBV10-1 with TRBJ2-2, with D possibly matching TRBD2 (5 bases). Germline CDR1 and CDR2: WNHNN and SYGVQD (reference sequence). Trimming shortened V by 6 bases and J by 6 bases, and 11 bases separated the two germline ends. The CDR3 sequence is 13 residues long.

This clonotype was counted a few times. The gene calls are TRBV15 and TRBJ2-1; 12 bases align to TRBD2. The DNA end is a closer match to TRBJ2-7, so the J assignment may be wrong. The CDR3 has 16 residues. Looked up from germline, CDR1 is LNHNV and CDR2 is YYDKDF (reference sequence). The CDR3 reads CATSRVSTSGRNEQYF. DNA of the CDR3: TGTGCCACCAGCAGAGTTTCGACTAGCGGGAGAAATGAGCAGTACTTC.

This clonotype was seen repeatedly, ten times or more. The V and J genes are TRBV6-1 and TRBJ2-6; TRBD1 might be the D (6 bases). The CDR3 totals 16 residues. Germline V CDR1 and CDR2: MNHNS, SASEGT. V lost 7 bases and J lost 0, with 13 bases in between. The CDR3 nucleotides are TGTGCCAGCAATTCGGACAGTTACTCTGGGGCCAACGTCCTGACTTTC. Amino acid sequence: CASNSDSYSGANVLTF.

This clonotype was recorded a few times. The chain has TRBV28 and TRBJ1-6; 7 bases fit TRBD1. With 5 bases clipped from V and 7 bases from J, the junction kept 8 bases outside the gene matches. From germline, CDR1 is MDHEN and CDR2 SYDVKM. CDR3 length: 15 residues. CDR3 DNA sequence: TGTGCCAGCAGTGGACTGGGACAGTTCAATTCACCCCTCCACTTT. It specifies CASSGLGQFNSPLHF.

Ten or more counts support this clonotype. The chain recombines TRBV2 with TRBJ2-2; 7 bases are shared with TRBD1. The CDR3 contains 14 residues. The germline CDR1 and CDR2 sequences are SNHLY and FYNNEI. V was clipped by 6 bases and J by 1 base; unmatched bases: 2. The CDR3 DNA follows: TGTGCCAGCAGGCGACAGGGGAACACCGGGGAGCTGTTTTTT. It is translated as CASRRQGNTGELFF.

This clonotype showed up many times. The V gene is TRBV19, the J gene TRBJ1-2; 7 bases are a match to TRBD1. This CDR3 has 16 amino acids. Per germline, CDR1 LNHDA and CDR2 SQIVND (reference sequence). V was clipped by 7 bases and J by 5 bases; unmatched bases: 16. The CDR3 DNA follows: TGTGCCAGTACCACATCGGGGGGACAGAGCTGGTATGGCTACACCTTC. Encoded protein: CASTTSGGQSWYGYTF.

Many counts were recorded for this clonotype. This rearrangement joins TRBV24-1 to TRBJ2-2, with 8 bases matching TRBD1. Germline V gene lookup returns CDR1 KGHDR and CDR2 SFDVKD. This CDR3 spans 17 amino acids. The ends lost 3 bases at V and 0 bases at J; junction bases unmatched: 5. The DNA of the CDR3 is TGTGCCACCAGTGATCCGTCGACAGGGGCGAACACCGGGGAGCTGTTTTTT. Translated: CATSDPSTGANTGELFF.

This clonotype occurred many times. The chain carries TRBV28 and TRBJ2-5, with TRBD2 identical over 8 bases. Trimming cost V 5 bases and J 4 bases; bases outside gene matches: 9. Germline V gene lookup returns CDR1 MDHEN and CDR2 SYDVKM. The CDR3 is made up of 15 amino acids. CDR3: CASSDSGRGGETQYF. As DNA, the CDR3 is TGTGCCAGCAGTGATTCCGGCCGGGGGGGAGAGACCCAGTACTTC.

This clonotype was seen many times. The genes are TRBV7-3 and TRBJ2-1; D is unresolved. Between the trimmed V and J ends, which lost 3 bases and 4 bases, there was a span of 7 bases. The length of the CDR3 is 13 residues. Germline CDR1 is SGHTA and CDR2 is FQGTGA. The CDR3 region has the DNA TGTGCCAGCAGCTTCACTTCTTACAATGAGCAGTTCTTC. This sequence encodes CASSFTSYNEQFF.

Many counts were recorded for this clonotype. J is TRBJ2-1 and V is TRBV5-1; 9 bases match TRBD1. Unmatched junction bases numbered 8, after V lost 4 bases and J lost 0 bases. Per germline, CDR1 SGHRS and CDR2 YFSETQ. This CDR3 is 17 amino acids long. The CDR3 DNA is TGCGCCAGCAGCCCCGGGACAGGGCTCCGCTCCTACAATGAGCAGTTCTTC. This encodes CASSPGTGLRSYNEQFF.

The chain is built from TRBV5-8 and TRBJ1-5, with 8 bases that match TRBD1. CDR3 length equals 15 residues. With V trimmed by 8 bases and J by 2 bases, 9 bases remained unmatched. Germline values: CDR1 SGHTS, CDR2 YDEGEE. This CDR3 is CASRIDRGGNQPQHF. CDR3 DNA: TGTGCCAGTCGGATTGACAGGGGCGGCAATCAGCCCCAGCATTTT.

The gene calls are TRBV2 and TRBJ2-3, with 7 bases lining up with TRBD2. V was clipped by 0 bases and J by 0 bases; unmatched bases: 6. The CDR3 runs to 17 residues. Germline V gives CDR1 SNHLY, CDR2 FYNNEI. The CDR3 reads CASSEAYEGGSTDTQYF. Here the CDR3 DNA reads TGTGCCAGCAGTGAAGCCTACGAGGGAGGGAGCACAGATACGCAGTATTTT.

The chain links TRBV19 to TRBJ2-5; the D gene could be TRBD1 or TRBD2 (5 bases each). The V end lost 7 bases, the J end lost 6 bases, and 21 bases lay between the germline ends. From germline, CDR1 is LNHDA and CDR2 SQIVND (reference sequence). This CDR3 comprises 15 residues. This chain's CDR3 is CASNPFPGPVQTQYF. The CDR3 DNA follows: TGTGCCAGTAATCCTTTTCCGGGACCGGTGCAGACCCAGTACTTC.

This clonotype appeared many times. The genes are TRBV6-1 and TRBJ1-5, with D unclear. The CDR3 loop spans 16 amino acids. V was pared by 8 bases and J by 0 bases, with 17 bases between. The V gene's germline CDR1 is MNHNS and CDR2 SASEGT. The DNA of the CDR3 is TGTGCCAGCCAATTGCCAGGAGCAGATAGCAATCAGCCCCAGCATTTT. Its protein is CASQLPGADSNQPQHF.

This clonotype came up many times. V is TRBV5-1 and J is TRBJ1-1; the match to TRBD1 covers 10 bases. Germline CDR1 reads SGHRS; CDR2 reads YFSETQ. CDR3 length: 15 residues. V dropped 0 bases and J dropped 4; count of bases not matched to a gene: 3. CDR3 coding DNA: TGCGCCAGCAGCTTGGCCGGGACAGGGGCCACTGAAGCTTTCTTT. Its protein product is CASSLAGTGATEAFF.

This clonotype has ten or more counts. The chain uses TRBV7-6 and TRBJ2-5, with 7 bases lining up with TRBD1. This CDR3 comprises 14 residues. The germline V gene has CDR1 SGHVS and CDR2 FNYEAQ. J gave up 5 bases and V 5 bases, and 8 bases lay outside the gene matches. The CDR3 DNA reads TGTGCCAGCAGCGAAGGGGGCCCTGGGGAGACCCAGTACTTC. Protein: CASSEGGPGETQYF.

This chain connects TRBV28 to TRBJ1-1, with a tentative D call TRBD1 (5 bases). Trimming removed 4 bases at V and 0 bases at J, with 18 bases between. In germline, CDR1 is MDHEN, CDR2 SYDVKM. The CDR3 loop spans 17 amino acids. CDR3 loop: CASSYRDPRLMNTEAFF. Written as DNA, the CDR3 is TGTGCCAGCAGTTACCGGGACCCCCGACTTATGAACACTGAAGCTTTCTTT.

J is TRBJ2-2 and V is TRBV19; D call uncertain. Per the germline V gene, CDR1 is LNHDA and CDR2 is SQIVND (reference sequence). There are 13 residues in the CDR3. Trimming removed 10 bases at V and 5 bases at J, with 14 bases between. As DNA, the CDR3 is TGTGCCACCAAACGGGTACAGACCGGGGAGCTGTTTTTT. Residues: CATKRVQTGELFF.

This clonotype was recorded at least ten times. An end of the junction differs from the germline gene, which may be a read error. The CDR3 DNA reads as TGTGCCAGCAGCGTAGCGGGAGGTTCCCACGAGACCCAGTACTTC. Translation gives CASSVAGGSHETQYF. The J gene is TRBJ2-5, the V gene TRBV7-8, with TRBD2 matching over 10 bases. The CDR3 is made up of 15 amino acids. Germline CDR1 is SGHVS and CDR2 is FQNEAQ.

The CDR3: CSARVPGIHNEQFF. The CDR3 DNA reads TGCAGTGCGAGGGTCCCAGGTATTCACAATGAGCAGTTCTTC. The V and J genes are TRBV20-1 and TRBJ2-1; maybe TRBD2 (5 bases). Per germline, CDR1 DFQATT and CDR2 SNEGSKA (reference sequence). Trimming cost V 6 bases and J 5 bases, with 17 bases left between them. CDR3 length: 14 residues.

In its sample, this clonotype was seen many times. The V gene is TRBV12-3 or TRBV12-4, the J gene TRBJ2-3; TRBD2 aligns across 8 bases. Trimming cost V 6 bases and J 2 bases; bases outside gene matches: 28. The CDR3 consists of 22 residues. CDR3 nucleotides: TGTGCCAGCAGGTCCCCCCTCGCGGAGGGGATTGTAGCGGGGACGACCACAGATACGCAGTATTTT. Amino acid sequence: CASRSPLAEGIVAGTTTDTQYF.

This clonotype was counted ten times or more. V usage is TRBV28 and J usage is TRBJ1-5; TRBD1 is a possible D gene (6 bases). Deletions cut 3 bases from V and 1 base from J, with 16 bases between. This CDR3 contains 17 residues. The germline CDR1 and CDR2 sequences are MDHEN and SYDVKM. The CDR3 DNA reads TGTGCCAGCAGTTTTGAGTGGGGGCGCTTCAGCAATCAGCCCCAGCATTTT. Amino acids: CASSFEWGRFSNQPQHF.

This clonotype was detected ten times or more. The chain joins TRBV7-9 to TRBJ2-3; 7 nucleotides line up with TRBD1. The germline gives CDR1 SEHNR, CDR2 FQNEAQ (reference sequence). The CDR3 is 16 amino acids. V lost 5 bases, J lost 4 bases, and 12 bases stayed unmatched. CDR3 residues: CASSTGTATFADTQYF. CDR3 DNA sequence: TGTGCCAGCAGCACCGGGACAGCTACTTTCGCAGATACGCAGTATTTT.

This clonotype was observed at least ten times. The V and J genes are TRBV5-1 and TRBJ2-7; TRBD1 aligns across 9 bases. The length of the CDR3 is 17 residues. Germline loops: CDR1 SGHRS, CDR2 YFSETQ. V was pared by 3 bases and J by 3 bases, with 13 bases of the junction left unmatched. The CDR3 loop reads CASSSATGGRRYYEQYF. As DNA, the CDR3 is TGCGCCAGCAGCTCCGCTACAGGGGGCCGGAGATACTACGAGCAGTACTTC.

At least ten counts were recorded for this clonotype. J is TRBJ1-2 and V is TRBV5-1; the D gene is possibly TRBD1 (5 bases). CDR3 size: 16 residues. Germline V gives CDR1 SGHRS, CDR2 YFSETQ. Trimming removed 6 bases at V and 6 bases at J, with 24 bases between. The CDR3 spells CASTRDLNPDGHGYTF. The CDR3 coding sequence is TGCGCCAGCACAAGGGACCTGAACCCCGACGGCCATGGCTACACCTTC.

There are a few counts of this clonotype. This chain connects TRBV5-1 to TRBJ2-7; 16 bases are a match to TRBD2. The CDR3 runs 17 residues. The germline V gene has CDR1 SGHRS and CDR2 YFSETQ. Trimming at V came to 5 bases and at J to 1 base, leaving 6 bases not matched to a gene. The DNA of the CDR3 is TGCGCCAGCAGTTCCGGGACTAGCGGGAGGGTGTCCTACGAGCAGTACTTC. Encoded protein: CASSSGTSGRVSYEQYF.